This T cell receptor (beta chain) was identified in a study of radiation and T cells in renal cell carcinoma. Study-wide points: Baseline intratumoral clonotype presence is unknown without pretreatment biopsies. In blood, top tumor clones expanded by 2 weeks, shrinking by 4.

Some clones are missing from TCRdb's copy, which holds only in-frame ones; the method was immunoSEQ multiplex PCR. The sample shows about 140,000 clones, 83% of them seen only once. Concerning this clone: What it recognizes is unknown.

Time point of the sample: baseline pretreatment blood. This sample's treatment: 15 Gy SBRT to primary tumor, nephrectomy 4 weeks later. Trimming cost V 5 bases and J 7 bases; bases outside gene matches: 8. The CDR3 is 14 residues long. The germline V gene has CDR1 MNHNY and CDR2 SVGAGI (reference sequence). The chain combines TRBV6-6 with TRBJ1-2; 9 nucleotides match TRBD1. The TCR comes from a woman between 50 and 59 years old with renal cell carcinoma. Sequenced material: blood, taken from a patient whose treatment included radiotherapy and nephrectomy. The CDR3 sequence is CASSTDRGRGGYTF. CDR3 in DNA: TGTGCCAGCAGTACGGACAGGGGCCGGGGTGGCTACACCTTC.